Described below is a single T cell receptor (beta chain) sequence and its context. Profiled with immunoSEQ multiplex PCR; TCRdb holds only in-frame clones, not every one. This sample yields about 230,000 clones, of which approximately 89% are seen a single time; roughly 4% belongs to the top ten. This sample was included in a study of blood T cell repertoires in COVID-19. Study information: Acute-phase and convalescent COVID-19 samples originated in the United States, Italy and Spain. PBMCs, B-cell-depleted T cells, or T cells were the source of the cDNA or gDNA that made up the material.

In germline, CDR1 is SGHRS, CDR2 YFSETQ. The CDR3 consists of 13 residues. V gave up 0 bases and J gave up 5 bases, with 8 bases separating them. Cohorts were based on clinical histories the participants reported. The receptor comes from a woman aged 25 to 39 with acute COVID-19. V is TRBV5-1 and J is TRBJ1-2; D is uncertain. Input material: PBMCs or T cells enriched from blood (not recorded which). The CDR3 spells CASSLVADYGYTF. DNA of the CDR3: TGCGCCAGCAGCTTGGTAGCAGATTATGGCTACACCTTC.